The 27 T cell receptor beta chains presented below share a single source sample, sequenced in a study of CD8 T cells in Susac syndrome. Reverse transcription of roughly 0.5 to 1 ug RNA was performed with random hexamers. Via MiXCR, TCRdb re-called the immunoSEQ multiplex PCR reads, giving one row per CDR3 protein. The table shows fewer than 150,000 distinct CDR3 sequences, with 93% occurring only once. Sequencing input: CD4+ T cells from PBMCs. The receptors shown here come from a human donor with multiple sclerosis.

The chain couples TRBV28 to TRBJ2-2; D may be TRBD2 (7 bases). The CDR3 is 15 residues long. Deletions cut 8 bases from V and 5 bases from J, with 18 bases between. Germline V lookup: CDR1 MDHEN, CDR2 SYDVKM. The CDR3 sequence is CASLRGGAGTGELFF. The CDR3 DNA sequence: TGTGCCAGCCTTCGTGGGGGGGCTGGGACCGGGGAGCTGTTTTTT.

The chain employs TRBV29-1 and TRBJ1-2; no definite D call. Looked up from germline, CDR1 is SQVTM and CDR2 is ANQGSEA. V gave up 0 bases and J gave up 4 bases, with 15 bases separating them. This CDR3 spans 15 amino acids. CDR3 in DNA: TGCAGCGTTGAAGAGGCTTCTCTCCCAACCTATGGCTACACCTTC. It specifies CSVEEASLPTYGYTF.

This rearrangement joins TRBV19 to TRBJ2-1; D remains ambiguous. The V end was cut by 4 bases, the J end by 14 bases, with 12 bases between. CDR3 size: 11 residues. The germline V gene has CDR1 LNHDA and CDR2 SQIVND (reference sequence). The CDR3 region is CASSSVDKKFF. The CDR3 nucleotides read TGTGCCAGTAGTAGTGTCGACAAGAAGTTCTTC.

The chain links TRBV7-3 to TRBJ2-5, with D possibly being TRBD2 (5 bases). This CDR3 spans 15 amino acids. V lost 5 bases to trimming and J lost 0 bases, with 13 bases between them. Germline-derived CDR1 and CDR2 are SGHTA and FQGTGA. The CDR3, as DNA: TGTGCCAGCAGCCCGGGGATAGGGTACCAAGAGACCCAGTACTTC. Protein product: CASSPGIGYQETQYF.

In its sample, this clonotype was seen a few times. The chain has TRBV6-4 and TRBJ1-2, with unresolved D. The CDR3 has 11 amino acids. Trimming took off 4 bases at V and 8 bases at J, with 8 bases between the two ends. CDR1 is MRHNA, CDR2 SNTAGT, per germline. The CDR3 DNA sequence: TGTGCCAGCAGTGCCGGGTACGGCTACACCTTC. Translating it yields CASSAGYGYTF.

The V call is TRBV7-9, the J call TRBJ2-3; 7 nucleotides agree with TRBD2. This CDR3 spans 14 amino acids. The ends lost 5 bases at V and 7 bases at J; junction bases unmatched: 9. Germline V gives CDR1 SEHNR, CDR2 FQNEAQ (reference sequence). CDR3 protein: CASSPLGTTNTQYF. CDR3 bases: TGTGCCAGCAGCCCCCTCGGGACTACTAATACGCAGTATTTT.

The rearrangement links TRBV4-3 to TRBJ1-2; D gene unclear. The CDR3 has 15 residues. The V end lost 0 bases, the J end lost 0 bases, and 8 bases lay between the germline ends. CDR1 is LGHNA, CDR2 YSLEER, per germline. The DNA for the CDR3 is TGCGCCAGCAGCCAAGATTATCCGGCTAACTATGGCTACACCTTC. It translates to CASSQDYPANYGYTF.

V is TRBV18 and J is TRBJ2-7; 9 bases are a match to TRBD1. The CDR3 is 15 residues long. The V segment lost 2 bases and the J segment 3 bases; nucleotides outside the gene matches: 5. The germline V gene encodes CDR1 KGHSH and CDR2 LQKENI. For the CDR3, the DNA is TGTGCCAGCTCACCAGGGGACAGGGCGGGCTACGAGCAGTACTTC. This encodes CASSPGDRAGYEQYF.

The genes are TRBV11-2 and TRBJ1-2; possible D gene TRBD1, 6 bases. The CDR3 loop spans 14 amino acids. V gave up 1 base and J gave up 6 bases, with 12 bases separating them. Germline values: CDR1 SGHAT, CDR2 FQNNGV. The CDR3 reads CASSLGAGDHGYTF. CDR3 DNA: TGTGCCAGCAGCTTAGGGGCAGGGGATCATGGCTACACCTTC.

V usage is TRBV19 and J usage is TRBJ2-4; D is perhaps TRBD1 (6 bases). This CDR3 spans 16 amino acids. Germline values: CDR1 LNHDA, CDR2 SQIVND (reference sequence). The germline V and J ends were trimmed by 9 bases and 0 bases, with 18 bases remaining between them. Written as DNA, the CDR3 is TGTGCCAGCCTTCCAGGGCAGGGGAAAGCCAAAAACATTCAGTACTTC. Its translation: CASLPGQGKAKNIQYF. The whole variable domain, filled in from reference TRBV19 and TRBJ2-4, reads DGGITQSPKYLFRKEGQNVTLSCEQNLNHDAMYWYRQDPGQGLRLIYYSQIVNDFQKGDIAEGYSVSREKKESFPLTVTSAQKNPTAFYLCASLPGQGKAKNIQYFGAGTRLSVL.

The chain combines TRBV19 with TRBJ1-5, with a tentative D call TRBD1 (5 bases). V was shortened by 5 bases and J by 5 bases, with 16 bases between the two germline ends. CDR1 is LNHDA and CDR2 is SQIVND in the germline V gene (reference sequence). There are 15 residues in the CDR3. The CDR3 loop reads CASSAGQSSYQPQHF. CDR3 DNA: TGTGCCAGTAGTGCCGGACAAAGCTCTTATCAGCCCCAGCATTTT. Full variable domain (outside the CDR3, taken from reference TRBV19 and TRBJ1-5): DGGITQSPKYLFRKEGQNVTLSCEQNLNHDAMYWYRQDPGQGLRLIYYSQIVNDFQKGDIAEGYSVSREKKESFPLTVTSAQKNPTAFYLCASSAGQSSYQPQHFGDGTRLSIL.

The genes are TRBV11-1 and TRBJ2-7; TRBD2 aligns across 8 bases. Germline CDR1 and CDR2: SGHAT and FQDESV (reference sequence). The CDR3 runs 19 residues. J gave up 9 bases and V 5 bases, and 27 bases lay outside the gene matches. This chain's CDR3 is CASSPRGTRISRDTGRQYF. DNA of the CDR3: TGTGCCAGCAGCCCACGTGGGACTAGGATATCTCGTGACACGGGCCGGCAGTACTTC.

The chain uses TRBV12-3 or TRBV12-4 and TRBJ2-2, with D possibly matching TRBD2 (5 bases). V shed 4 bases and J shed 4 bases, with 7 bases lying between them. The length of the CDR3 is 13 residues. CDR3 in DNA: TGTGCCAGCAGTTCGGGGTTCACCGGGGAGCTGTTTTTT. It is translated as CASSSGFTGELFF.

The chain links TRBV3-1 to TRBJ2-2; no clear D. The V gene's germline CDR1 is LGHDT and CDR2 YNNKEL (reference sequence). This CDR3 spans 14 amino acids. V dropped 0 bases and J dropped 6 bases, with 8 bases sitting between them. The CDR3 is CASSQESVPGELFF. As DNA, the CDR3 is TGTGCCAGCAGCCAAGAATCGGTTCCCGGGGAGCTGTTTTTT. The whole variable domain, filled in from reference TRBV3-1 and TRBJ2-2, reads DTAVSQTPKYLVTQMGNDKSIKCEQNLGHDTMYWYKQDSKKFLKIMFSYNNKELIINETVPNRFSPKSPDKAHLNLHINSLELGDSAVYFCASSQESVPGELFFGEGSRLTVL.

V usage is TRBV30 and J usage is TRBJ1-1; no definite D call. CDR3 size: 12 residues. Trimming took off 5 bases at V and 1 base at J, with 8 bases between the two ends. CDR1 and CDR2 from the germline V gene are GTSNPN and SVGIG (reference sequence). The CDR3 protein is CAWGRGNTEAFF. In DNA, the CDR3 is TGTGCCTGGGGCCGAGGGAACACTGAAGCTTTCTTT.

The chain has TRBV2 and TRBJ2-1, with 8 nucleotides matching TRBD2. Germline V CDR1 and CDR2: SNHLY, FYNNEI. This CDR3 region has 16 residues. Trimming removed 6 bases from V and 4 bases from J; junction bases left unmatched: 11. CDR3 bases: TGTGCCAGCAGCCTCTTGACTAGCGCCCTTTACAATGAGCAGTTCTTC. Encoded protein: CASSLLTSALYNEQFF.

This chain links TRBV7-9 with TRBJ2-4, with 8 bases matching TRBD1. The CDR3 is made up of 14 amino acids. Germline-derived CDR1 and CDR2 are SEHNR and FQNEAQ (reference sequence). V dropped 5 bases and J dropped 4; count of bases not matched to a gene: 4. The CDR3 bases are TGTGCCAGCAGCCAGGGGGCGCTAAAAAACATTCAGTACTTC. Its translation: CASSQGALKNIQYF. The whole variable domain, filled in from reference TRBV7-9 and TRBJ2-4, reads DTGVSQNPRHKITKRGQNVTFRCDPISEHNRLYWYRQTLGQGPEFLTYFQNEAQLEKSRLLSDRFSAERPKGSFSTLEIQRTEQGDSAMYLCASSQGALKNIQYFGAGTRLSVL.

The rearrangement links TRBV6-4 to TRBJ1-1, with 8 bases matching TRBD1. The germline V gene has CDR1 MRHNA and CDR2 SNTAGT. The CDR3 covers 16 residues. J lost 0 bases, V lost 5 bases, and 8 bases had no gene match. The CDR3 loop is CASSRGTGDMNTEAFF. For the CDR3, the DNA is TGTGCCAGCAGTCGGGGGACAGGAGATATGAACACTGAAGCTTTCTTT.

This chain uses TRBV14 with TRBJ1-2; D gene unclear. Trimming left V 0 bases short and J 8 bases short, with 7 bases between. The germline V gene has CDR1 SGHDN and CDR2 FVKESK. This CDR3 comprises 12 residues. The CDR3 region has the DNA TGTGCCAGCAGCCAAGATTGGACCGGCTACACCTTC. It encodes CASSQDWTGYTF.

The chain joins TRBV20-1 to TRBJ2-3; 10 bases are shared with TRBD2. Germline CDR1 DFQATT, CDR2 SNEGSKA (reference sequence). V lost 7 bases and J lost 4; bases outside the gene matches: 8. The CDR3 contains 14 residues. The CDR3 DNA reads as TGCAGTGTGGAGCGGGGGGGCGTGCCAGATACGCAGTATTTT. Protein: CSVERGGVPDTQYF.

CDR3 sequence: CASSLGQGSYGYTF. The DNA of the CDR3 is TGCGCCAGCAGCTTGGGACAGGGGAGCTATGGCTACACCTTC. The gene calls are TRBV5-1 and TRBJ1-2, with TRBD1 matching 8 bases. The junction had 2 bases not matched to a gene; V was cut back by 0 bases and J by 4 bases. The CDR3 sequence is 14 residues long. Germline V gene data show CDR1 as SGHRS and CDR2 as YFSETQ.

This rearrangement joins TRBV3-1 to TRBJ2-7; D is ambiguous. The germline CDR1 and CDR2 sequences are LGHDT and YNNKEL (reference sequence). V lost 0 bases to trimming and J lost 6 bases, with 9 bases between them. CDR3 length: 13 amino acids. For the CDR3, the DNA is TGTGCCAGCAGCCAAGAGGGGAAAGGCGAGCAGTACTTC. This translates into CASSQEGKGEQYF.

J is TRBJ2-3 and V is TRBV5-1; D possibly uses TRBD1 or TRBD2 (5 bases each). The CDR3 extends over 13 amino acids. Deletions cut 5 bases from V and 2 bases from J, with 9 bases between. The germline V gene encodes CDR1 SGHRS and CDR2 YFSETQ. CDR3 residues: CASSRDATDTQYF. The CDR3 bases are TGCGCCAGCAGTCGGGACGCCACAGATACGCAGTATTTT.

The chain has TRBV11-2 and TRBJ2-2; D call uncertain. The CDR3 extends over 14 amino acids. Per the germline V gene, CDR1 is SGHAT and CDR2 is FQNNGV. Deletions cut 5 bases from V and 4 bases from J, with 11 bases between. The CDR3 DNA sequence: TGTGCCAGCAGCCAAGGTTGGGCCACCGGGGAGCTGTTTTTT. The encoded protein is CASSQGWATGELFF.

V and J are TRBV4-3 and TRBJ1-4; D unclear. The V gene lost 1 base and the J gene lost 0 bases, with 6 bases spanning the gap. From germline, CDR1 is LGHNA and CDR2 YSLEER. The CDR3 is 15 amino acids. The DNA of the CDR3 is TGCGCCAGCAGCCAAGTTACAGCAACTAATGAAAAACTGTTTTTT. This encodes CASSQVTATNEKLFF.

This clonotype has only one observation. The chain carries TRBV3-1 and TRBJ2-5; no reliable D call. V was clipped by 1 base and J by 5 bases, with 17 bases between them. The germline V gene encodes CDR1 LGHDT and CDR2 YNNKEL (reference sequence). The CDR3 has 16 residues. DNA of the CDR3: TGTGCCAGCAGCCAAGGAGATAGCTATCGTACGGAGACCCAGTACTTC. This sequence encodes CASSQGDSYRTETQYF.

The genes are TRBV4-2 and TRBJ1-2; maybe TRBD1 (5 bases). The germline V gene has CDR1 LGHNA and CDR2 YNFKEQ. V lost 4 bases and J lost 4, with 13 bases in between. This CDR3 comprises 14 residues. For the CDR3, the DNA is TGTGCCAGCAGCCTTCCCCCAGGGACCTATGGCTACACCTTC. Translated, it gives CASSLPPGTYGYTF.